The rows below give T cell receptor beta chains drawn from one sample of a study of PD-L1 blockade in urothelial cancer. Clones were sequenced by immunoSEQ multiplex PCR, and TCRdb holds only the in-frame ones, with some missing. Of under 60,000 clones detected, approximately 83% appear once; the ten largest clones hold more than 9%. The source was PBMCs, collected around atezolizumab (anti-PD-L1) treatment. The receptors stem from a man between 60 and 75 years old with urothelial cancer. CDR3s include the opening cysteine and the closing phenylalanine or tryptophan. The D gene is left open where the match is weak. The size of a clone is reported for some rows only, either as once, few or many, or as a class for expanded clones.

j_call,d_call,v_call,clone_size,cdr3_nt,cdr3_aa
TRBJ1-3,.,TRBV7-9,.,TGTGCCAGCAGCTTATTCTCCACAAGCTCTGGAAACACCATATATTTT,CASSLFSTSSGNTIYF
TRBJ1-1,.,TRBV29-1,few,TGCAGCGTTCGGGTCTTGGACACTGAAGCTTTCTTT,CSVRVLDTEAFF
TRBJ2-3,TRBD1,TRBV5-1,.,TGCGCCAGCAGTTCTCCGGGACAGGGGACCCAAACGCAGTATTTT,CASSSPGQGTQTQYF
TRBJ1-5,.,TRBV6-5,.,TGTGCCAGCAGTTTAGGGGGTAGTGGGCAGCCCCAGCATTTT,CASSLGGSGQPQHF
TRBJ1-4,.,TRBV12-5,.,TGTGCTAGTGGTTTAGATCGGACAAGGGGAAATGAAAAACTGTTTTTT,CASGLDRTRGNEKLFF
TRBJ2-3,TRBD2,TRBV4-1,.,TGCGCCAGCAGCCGGGCGCTAGCGGCTAGCACAGATACGCAGTATTTT,CASSRALAASTDTQYF
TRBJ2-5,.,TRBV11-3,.,TGTGCCAGCAGCCCGGGATGGGGCGGGGTCACGCAAGAGACCCAGTACTTC,CASSPGWGGVTQETQYF
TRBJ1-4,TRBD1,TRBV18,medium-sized,TGTGCCAGCTCACCGTCCCGGGACAGGGTTGGAGAAAAACTGTTTTTT,CASSPSRDRVGEKLFF
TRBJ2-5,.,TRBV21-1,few,TGTGCCAGCAGCACCCGGGACAGGGGGCGAGAGACCCAGTACTTC,CASSTRDRGRETQYF
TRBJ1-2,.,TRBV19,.,TGTGCCACCAACTCACAGGGAACCGTCGGCTACACCTTC,CATNSQGTVGYTF
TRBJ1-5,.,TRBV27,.,TGTGCCAGCAGAGGAGGGGAACTTAATCAGCCCCAGCATTTT,CASRGGELNQPQHF
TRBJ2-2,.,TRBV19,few,TGTGCCAGTAGTATATCTAGAAACACCGGGGAGCTGTTTTTT,CASSISRNTGELFF
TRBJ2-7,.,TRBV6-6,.,TGTGCCAGCAGTTTAGATTTTCCCTACGAGCAGTACTTC,CASSLDFPYEQYF
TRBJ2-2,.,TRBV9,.,TGTGCCAGCAGCGTTTGGGGATATGCGGGCACCGGGGAGCTGTTTTTT,CASSVWGYAGTGELFF
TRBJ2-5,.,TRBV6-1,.,TGTGCCAGCAGTGAAGCTTGGGGGGGCGCGACCCAGTACTTC,CASSEAWGGATQYF
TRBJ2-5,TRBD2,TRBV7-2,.,TGTGCCAGCAGCTTATGGGGGGGGTTTGTGGAGACCCAGTACTTC,CASSLWGGFVETQYF
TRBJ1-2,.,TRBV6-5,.,TGTGCCAGCAGTTACCGGGACTATGGCTACACCTTC,CASSYRDYGYTF
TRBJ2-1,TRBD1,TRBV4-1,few,TGCGCCAGCAGCCGCGGACTTGGGCAGGGGGCGTGGGAGCAGTTCTTC,CASSRGLGQGAWEQFF
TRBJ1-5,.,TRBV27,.,TGTGCCAGCAGTTTATCGGGGGCTTGGCAGCCCCAGCATTTT,CASSLSGAWQPQHF
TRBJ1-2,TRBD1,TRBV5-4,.,TGTGCCAGCAGCTGGACAGGGGAAAACTATGGCTACACCTTC,CASSWTGENYGYTF
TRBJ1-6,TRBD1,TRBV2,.,TGTGCCAGCAGGGGACAGGGCGATTCACCCCTCCACTTT,CASRGQGDSPLHF
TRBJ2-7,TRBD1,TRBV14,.,TGTGCCAGCAGCCTTCGACAGGGGGCAAACGAGCAGTACTTC,CASSLRQGANEQYF
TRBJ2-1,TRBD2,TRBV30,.,TGTGCCTGGAGTGTATTAGCGGGGGGTGAGCAGTTCTTC,CAWSVLAGGEQFF
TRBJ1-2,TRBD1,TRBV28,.,TGTGCCAGCAGCTCCAACAGGGGCCGTGGCTACACCTTC,CASSSNRGRGYTF
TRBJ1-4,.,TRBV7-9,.,TGTGCCAGCAGCCCCCCGGGACAAAGGTTTAATGAAAAACTGTTTTTT,CASSPPGQRFNEKLFF
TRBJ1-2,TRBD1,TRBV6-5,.,TGTGCCAGCAGTTACCGCGGACAGGGCAGCTATGGCTACACCTTC,CASSYRGQGSYGYTF
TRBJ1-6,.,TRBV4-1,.,TGCGCCAGCAGCCAAGATTCCGGGTATGGTTCACCCCTCCACTTT,CASSQDSGYGSPLHF
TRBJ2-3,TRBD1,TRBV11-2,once,TGTGCCAGCAGCCGAAGGGGACAGGTCTTCAGCACAGATACGCAGTATTTT,CASSRRGQVFSTDTQYF
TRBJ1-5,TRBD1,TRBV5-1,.,TGCGCCAGCAGCTTTTGGGTGGACAGGACCTACAATCAGCCCCAGCATTTT,CASSFWVDRTYNQPQHF
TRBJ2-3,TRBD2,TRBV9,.,TGTGCCAGCAGCGTAGGTGCGGGGGGTAGCACAGATACGCAGTATTTT,CASSVGAGGSTDTQYF
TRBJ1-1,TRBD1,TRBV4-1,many,TGCGCCAGCAGCCATACAGGGGTCAGTTTCAATGAAGCTTTCTTT,CASSHTGVSFNEAFF
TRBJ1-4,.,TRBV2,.,TGTGCCAGCAGACGGGATGAAAAACTGTTTTTT,CASRRDEKLFF
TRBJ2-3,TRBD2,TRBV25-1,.,TGTGCCAGCAGTAAGGTTACTAGCGGGATTAACACAGATACGCAGTATTTT,CASSKVTSGINTDTQYF
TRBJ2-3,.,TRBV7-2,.,TGTGCCAGCAGCTTCAGGACAGCTAGCACAGATACGCAGTATTTT,CASSFRTASTDTQYF
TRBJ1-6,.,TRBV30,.,TGTGCCTGGAATAACAATCGTAATTCACCCCTCCACTTT,CAWNNNRNSPLHF
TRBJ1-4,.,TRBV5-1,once,TGCGCCAGCAGCTTGGAAAAAACAACCGCTAATGAAAAACTGTTTTTT,CASSLEKTTANEKLFF
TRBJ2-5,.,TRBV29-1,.,TGCAGCGTTGGGGACACCCAAGAGACCCAGTACTTC,CSVGDTQETQYF
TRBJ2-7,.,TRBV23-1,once,TGCGCCAGCAGTCTGGCGGTCTCCTACGAGCAGTACTTC,CASSLAVSYEQYF
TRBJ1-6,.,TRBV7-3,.,TGTGCCAGCAGCTTACAGGCAAATTCACCCCTCCACTTT,CASSLQANSPLHF
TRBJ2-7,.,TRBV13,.,TGTGCCAGCAGCTTCCCGACAGTATCCTACGAGCAGTACTTC,CASSFPTVSYEQYF
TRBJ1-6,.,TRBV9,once,TGTGCCAGCAGCGTTCGGGGAAATAATTCACCCCTCCACTTT,CASSVRGNNSPLHF
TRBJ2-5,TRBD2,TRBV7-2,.,TGTGCCAGCAGCTTATACGGGGGGGCAGTAGGAGAGACCCAGTACTTC,CASSLYGGAVGETQYF
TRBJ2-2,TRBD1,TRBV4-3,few,TGCGCCAGCAGCCAAGAGACAGGGGCGGCCACCGGGGAGCTGTTTTTT,CASSQETGAATGELFF
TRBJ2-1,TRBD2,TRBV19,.,TGTGCCAGTAGTTTGGCTAGCGGACCCAATGAGCAGTTCTTC,CASSLASGPNEQFF
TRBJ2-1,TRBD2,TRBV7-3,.,TGTGCCAGCAGCGGAGGGACTACGAATGAGCAGTTCTTC,CASSGGTTNEQFF
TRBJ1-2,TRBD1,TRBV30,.,TGTGCCTGGCTCACAGGGGCCCTCTCCGGCTACACCTTC,CAWLTGALSGYTF
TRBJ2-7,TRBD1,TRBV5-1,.,TGCGCCAGCAGCCTCGGACAGGTCGAGGGGGAGCAGTACTTC,CASSLGQVEGEQYF
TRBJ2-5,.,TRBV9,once,TGTGCCAGCAGCGGGGCTGGTTTGGAGACCCAGTACTTC,CASSGAGLETQYF
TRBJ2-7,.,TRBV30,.,TGTGCCTGGAGTTTGGGCTTCTACGAGCAGTACTTC,CAWSLGFYEQYF
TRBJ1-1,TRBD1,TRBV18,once,TGTGCCAGCTCATCGTACAGGGGGCAGGACACTGAAGCTTTCTTT,CASSSYRGQDTEAFF
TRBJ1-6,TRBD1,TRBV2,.,TGTGCCAGCAGTGAAGGACAGGGTCTCTCACCCCTCCACTTT,CASSEGQGLSPLHF
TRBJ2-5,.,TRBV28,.,TGTGCCAGCCAAGAGCTTAACCAAGAGACCCAGTACTTC,CASQELNQETQYF
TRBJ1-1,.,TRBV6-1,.,TGTGCCAGCAGTGAAGCGAGACTTAACACTGAAGCTTTCTTT,CASSEARLNTEAFF
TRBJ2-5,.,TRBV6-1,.,TGTGCCAGCAGTGAACGCGTGGGAGAGGGAGAGACCCAGTACTTC,CASSERVGEGETQYF
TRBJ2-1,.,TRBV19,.,TGTGCCAGTAGTATAGAAGTTAGCTCCTACAATGAGCAGTTCTTC,CASSIEVSSYNEQFF
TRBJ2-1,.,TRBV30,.,TGTGCCTGGAGTGTAAACTTAGCTCCCTACAATGAGCAGTTCTTC,CAWSVNLAPYNEQFF
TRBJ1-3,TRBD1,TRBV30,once,TGTGCCGCACTCCGGGACAGGGGGCCCCCCACCCTTTTT,CAALRDRGPPTLF
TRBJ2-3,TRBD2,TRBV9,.,TGTGCCAGCAGCCGCGGGGGGTCCACAGATACGCAGTATTTT,CASSRGGSTDTQYF
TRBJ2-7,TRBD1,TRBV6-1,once,TGTGCCAGCAGATCCAACAGGGGGCGCGGCGAGCAGTACTTC,CASRSNRGRGEQYF
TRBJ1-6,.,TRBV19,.,TGTGCCAGTAGTCTTGGGACAAGAGATGATTCACCCCTCCACTTT,CASSLGTRDDSPLHF